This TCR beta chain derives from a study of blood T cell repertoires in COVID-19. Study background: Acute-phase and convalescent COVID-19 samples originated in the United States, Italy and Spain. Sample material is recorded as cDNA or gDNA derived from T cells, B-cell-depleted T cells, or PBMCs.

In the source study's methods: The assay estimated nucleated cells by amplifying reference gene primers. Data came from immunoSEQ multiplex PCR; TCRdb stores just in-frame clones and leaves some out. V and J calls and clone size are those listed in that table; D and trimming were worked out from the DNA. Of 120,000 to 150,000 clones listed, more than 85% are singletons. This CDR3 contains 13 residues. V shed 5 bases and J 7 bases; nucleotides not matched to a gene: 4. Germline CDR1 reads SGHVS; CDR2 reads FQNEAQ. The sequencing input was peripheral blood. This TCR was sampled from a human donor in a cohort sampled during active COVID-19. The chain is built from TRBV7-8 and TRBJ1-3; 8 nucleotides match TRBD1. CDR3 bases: TGTGCCAGCAGCCCCGGACAGGGCAACACCATATATTTT. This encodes CASSPGQGNTIYF.